Below are 10 T cell receptor beta chains sequenced from a single sample in a study of T cell repertoires in cytomegalovirus infection. Via MiXCR, TCRdb re-called the reads, giving one row per CDR3 protein. The sample has about 260,000 distinct CDR3 sequences, roughly 15% seen once. Sequenced sample: PBMCs. These receptors were obtained from a human donor in good health (CMV status not recorded). Some clones in this sample may be carry-over from other donors' samples.

This clonotype appeared many times. The chain combines TRBV4-3 with TRBJ1-6; tentatively, D is TRBD1 (5 bases). Germline CDR1 reads LGHNA; CDR2 reads YSLEER. The CDR3 runs to 16 residues. Deletions cut 1 base from V and 8 bases from J, with 15 bases between. The CDR3 DNA follows: TGCGCCAGCAGCCAAGCATCGGGGGGAGTCGATTCACCCCTCCACTTT. Encoded protein: CASSQASGGVDSPLHF.

This clonotype was picked up many times. This chain links TRBV15 with TRBJ2-7; the match to TRBD1 covers 9 bases. Germline V CDR1 and CDR2: LNHNV, YYDKDF (reference sequence). CDR3 size: 16 residues. The V gene end was trimmed by 5 bases and the J gene end by 3 bases; junction bases not matched to a gene: 11. The CDR3 here is CATSPIDRGVFYEQYF. The DNA of the CDR3 is TGTGCCACCAGCCCTATCGACAGGGGGGTTTTCTACGAGCAGTACTTC.

This clonotype occurred a few times. This chain links TRBV29-1 with TRBJ2-1; 7 nucleotides match TRBD2. The CDR3 runs to 13 residues. The V segment lost 4 bases and the J segment 2 bases; nucleotides outside the gene matches: 2. The germline gives CDR1 SQVTM, CDR2 ANQGSEA. CDR3 sequence (DNA): TGCAGCGTTGCAAGCGGGACCTACAATGAGCAGTTCTTC. Residues: CSVASGTYNEQFF.

The chain employs TRBV3-1 and TRBJ2-7; 7 bases align to TRBD2. J gave up 1 base and V 0 bases, and 6 bases lay outside the gene matches. Germline V gene sequence: CDR1 LGHDT, CDR2 YNNKEL (reference sequence). The CDR3 loop spans 16 amino acids. CDR3 DNA: TGTGCCAGCAGCCAAGATCCGCCGGGACTATCCTACGAGCAGTACTTC. Translating gives CASSQDPPGLSYEQYF.

This clonotype appeared many times. The chain carries TRBV7-2 and TRBJ1-5; TRBD1 aligns across 7 bases. The germline V gene encodes CDR1 SGHTA and CDR2 FQGNSA. The CDR3 extends over 15 amino acids. V lost 4 bases and J lost 6; bases outside the gene matches: 9. The CDR3 nucleotides read TGTGCCAGCAGCTCAGTACAGGGGACGCTTCAGCCCCAGCATTTT. It is translated as CASSSVQGTLQPQHF.

This sequence joins TRBV7-9 and TRBJ1-6; 8 bases fit TRBD1. Trimming at V came to 5 bases and at J to 10 bases, leaving 7 bases not matched to a gene. Germline CDR1 and CDR2: SEHNR and FQNEAQ (reference sequence). The CDR3 sequence is 14 residues long. CDR3 coding DNA: TGTGCCAGCAGCCCAGGACAGGGTGAATCACCCCTCCACTTT. It translates to CASSPGQGESPLHF.

In its sample, this clonotype was seen many times. The chain links TRBV7-2 to TRBJ1-5; 9 bases line up with TRBD1. The CDR3 covers 15 residues. The germline gives CDR1 SGHTA, CDR2 FQGNSA. Losses at the gene ends were 6 bases for V and 3 bases for J; bases not matched to a gene: 6. The CDR3 nucleotides read TGTGCCAGCAGTTGGGGACAGGGAAACAATCAGCCCCAGCATTTT. It yields the protein CASSWGQGNNQPQHF.

At least ten counts were recorded for this clonotype. V is TRBV7-2 and J is TRBJ1-2; D unresolved. In germline, CDR1 is SGHTA, CDR2 FQGNSA. CDR3 length equals 14 residues. The germline V and J ends were trimmed by 2 bases and 1 base, with 8 bases remaining between them. CDR3 nucleotides: TGTGCCAGCAGCTTAACTCTCTTTAACTATGGCTACACCTTC. Translation gives CASSLTLFNYGYTF.

Ten or more counts support this clonotype. This chain uses TRBV7-8 with TRBJ1-6, with a tentative D call TRBD1 (5 bases). The CDR3 sequence is 12 residues long. Germline CDR1 reads SGHVS; CDR2 reads FQNEAQ. V dropped 5 bases and J dropped 9 bases, with 8 bases sitting between them. CDR3 sequence reads: CASSRGSSPLHF. The CDR3 DNA reads TGTGCCAGCAGCCGGGGGAGTTCACCCCTCCACTTT.

Many counts were recorded for this clonotype. This chain joins TRBV7-9 and TRBJ2-4; TRBD1 aligns across 10 bases. This CDR3 has 16 residues. In germline, CDR1 is SEHNR, CDR2 FQNEAQ (reference sequence). J was trimmed by 3 bases and V by 3 bases; bases with no gene match: 5. The CDR3: CASSLGQGIVKNIQYF. CDR3 nucleotide sequence: TGTGCCAGCAGCTTGGGACAGGGGATAGTCAAAAACATTCAGTACTTC. Full variable domain (rest looked up from reference TRBV7-9 and TRBJ2-4): DTGVSQNPRHKITKRGQNVTFRCDPISEHNRLYWYRQTLGQGPEFLTYFQNEAQLEKSRLLSDRFSAERPKGSFSTLEIQRTEQGDSAMYLCASSLGQGIVKNIQYFGAGTRLSVL.